One sample yielded the 32 T cell receptor beta chains listed below, sequenced in a study of T-cell memory formation after mild COVID-19. TCRdb fed the 5' RACE reads into MiXCR, producing one record per CDR3 protein. The sample lists about 420,000 distinct CDR3 sequences; 20% to 25% were seen once. The material sequenced was PBMCs or a T cell subset sorted from them (not recorded which). Source of these receptors: an adult woman who had mild COVID-19 (a few samples of this study predate the infection). Cell type and time point are not known.

This sequence joins TRBV5-4 and TRBJ2-7; the match to TRBD1 covers 7 bases. The CDR3 consists of 15 residues. Germline V gene data show CDR1 as SGHNT and CDR2 as YYREEE (reference sequence). The J segment lost 0 bases and the V segment lost 2 bases, leaving 5 bases of the junction unmatched. The DNA for the CDR3 is TGTGCCAGCAGCTTCGGGACAGTCGACTCCTACGAGCAGTACTTC. Protein sequence: CASSFGTVDSYEQYF.

This clonotype has only a few counts. This sequence joins TRBV18 and TRBJ2-2; D is possibly TRBD1 or TRBD2 (6 bases each). Germline V gives CDR1 KGHSH, CDR2 LQKENI. With 2 bases removed from V and 4 bases from J, the gap between germline ends came to 17 bases. This CDR3 region has 17 residues. CDR3 sequence: CASSPSGGTPFTGELFF. CDR3 bases: TGTGCCAGCTCACCAAGTGGCGGGACACCCTTCACCGGGGAGCTGTTTTTT.

This clonotype was observed a few times. The chain has TRBV7-9 and TRBJ1-6; maybe TRBD1 (6 bases). The CDR3 covers 16 residues. Trimming removed 0 bases at V and 7 bases at J, with 13 bases between. Germline V CDR1 and CDR2: SEHNR, FQNEAQ (reference sequence). The CDR3, as DNA: TGTGCCAGCAGCTTAGCATCAGGGGCCGGAAATTCACCCCTCCACTTT. It codes for CASSLASGAGNSPLHF.

The chain couples TRBV27 to TRBJ2-7, with TRBD2 as a possible D gene (6 bases). Deletions cut 7 bases from V and 0 bases from J, with 16 bases between. Per germline, CDR1 MNHEY and CDR2 SMNVEV (reference sequence). The CDR3 spans 15 residues. The CDR3 here is CASTESPGSSYEQYF. Here the CDR3 DNA reads TGTGCCAGCACGGAGTCCCCCGGGAGCTCCTACGAGCAGTACTTC.

The rearrangement uses TRBV19 and TRBJ2-1, with 7 positions matching TRBD2. V lost 10 bases to trimming and J lost 7 bases; unmatched junction nucleotides: 13. The CDR3 contains 14 residues. Germline CDR1 reads LNHDA; CDR2 reads SQIVND (reference sequence). CDR3 loop: CATKEGGSRNEQFF. CDR3 in DNA: TGTGCCACCAAAGAGGGCGGGAGTCGGAATGAGCAGTTCTTC.

There are a few counts of this clonotype. The chain combines TRBV9 with TRBJ2-7; possibly TRBD2 for D (7 bases). The V end lost 4 bases, the J end lost 6 bases, and 23 bases lay between the germline ends. Germline V gives CDR1 SGDLS, CDR2 YYNGEE. The CDR3 extends over 16 amino acids. The CDR3: CASSPPGASGGGEQYF. DNA for the CDR3: TGTGCCAGCAGCCCCCCGGGCGCTAGCGGAGGGGGCGAGCAGTACTTC.

The sample holds a few counts of this clonotype. V usage is TRBV7-3 and J usage is TRBJ2-6; 8 positions agree with TRBD2. V lost 8 bases and J lost 2; bases outside the gene matches: 5. This CDR3 region has 15 residues. Germline lookup yields CDR1 SGHTA and CDR2 FQGTGA. This CDR3 is CASSGGDPGANVLTF. The CDR3 DNA reads TGTGCCAGCTCCGGGGGGGACCCTGGGGCCAACGTCCTGACTTTC. Combining the CDR3 with reference TRBV7-3 and TRBJ2-6 gives the whole variable domain GAGVSQTPSNKVTEKGKYVELRCDPISGHTALYWYRQSLGQGPEFLIYFQGTGAADDSGLPNDRFFAVRPEGSVSTLKIQRTERGDSAVYLCASSGGDPGANVLTFGAGSRLTVL.

This clonotype was observed a handful of times. The chain carries TRBV7-3 and TRBJ1-1; 7 nucleotides agree with TRBD1. The CDR3 consists of 17 residues. CDR1 is SGHTA and CDR2 is FQGTGA in the germline V gene. The V segment lost 1 base and the J segment 3 bases; nucleotides outside the gene matches: 11. The CDR3 DNA reads as TGTGCCAGCAGCTTAAGTGGGGCAGGGGGAGGGTACACTGAAGCTTTCTTT. This codes for CASSLSGAGGGYTEAFF.

This clonotype has just one count. This chain joins TRBV7-8 and TRBJ2-5; D is unresolved. Germline lookup yields CDR1 SGHVS and CDR2 FQNEAQ. The CDR3 runs to 16 residues. The germline V and J ends were trimmed by 5 bases and 4 bases, with 20 bases remaining between them. This chain's CDR3 is CASSRSSTRLRETQYF. The CDR3 DNA follows: TGTGCCAGCAGCCGCTCCTCGACACGCTTAAGAGAGACCCAGTACTTC.

This clonotype showed up just a few times. The V gene is TRBV5-1, the J gene TRBJ1-3; no definite D call. CDR3 length equals 14 residues. V was clipped by 5 bases and J by 0 bases, with 9 bases between them. The germline CDR1 and CDR2 sequences are SGHRS and YFSETQ. CDR3 loop: CASRQSLSGNTIYF. The CDR3 nucleotides read TGCGCCAGCAGACAGAGCCTCTCTGGAAACACCATATATTTT.

The sample holds one count of this clonotype. V usage is TRBV30 and J usage is TRBJ2-7; 8 bases fit TRBD2. J gave up 3 bases and V 3 bases, and 4 bases lay outside the gene matches. The CDR3 length is 13 residues. Germline lookup yields CDR1 GTSNPN and CDR2 SVGIG (reference sequence). The CDR3 protein is CAWSNRGGYEQYF. The CDR3 region has the DNA TGTGCCTGGAGCAATCGGGGGGGCTACGAGCAGTACTTC.

The rearrangement links TRBV27 to TRBJ2-5, with 10 bases identical to TRBD2. The CDR3 runs 19 residues. V shed 2 bases and J 2 bases; nucleotides not matched to a gene: 14. Germline CDR1 is MNHEY and CDR2 is SMNVEV (reference sequence). The CDR3, as DNA: TGTGCCAGCAGTTTAATTAGGACTAGCGGACGCGGGCCTCAAGAGACCCAGTACTTC. Its translation: CASSLIRTSGRGPQETQYF.

Turning to this clonotype: The junction and the germline gene differ at one end; a read error may be behind it. The rearrangement uses TRBV12-3 or TRBV12-4 and TRBJ2-1; 8 nucleotides match TRBD2. The CDR3 has 14 residues. In nucleotides, the CDR3 is TGTGCCACCAGCGGGGGAGCTCCCTACACTGAGCAGTTCTTC. Protein sequence: CATSGGAPYTEQFF.

V is TRBV9 and J is TRBJ2-2, with a possible D match to TRBD1 (6 bases). V was clipped by 0 bases and J by 4 bases, with 10 bases between them. CDR1 SGDLS and CDR2 YYNGEE come from the germline V gene. The CDR3 extends over 15 amino acids. Here the CDR3 reads CASSVDGTFTGELFF. The CDR3 DNA reads as TGTGCCAGCAGCGTAGATGGGACATTCACCGGGGAGCTGTTTTTT.

This clonotype was detected only a few times. This chain connects TRBV20-1 to TRBJ1-1; D unresolved. In germline, CDR1 is DFQATT, CDR2 SNEGSKA (reference sequence). Trimming left V 4 bases short and J 4 bases short, with 10 bases between. CDR3 length: 12 amino acids. The chain's CDR3 is CSATASGTEAFF. The CDR3, as DNA: TGCAGTGCTACGGCGAGTGGCACTGAAGCTTTCTTT.

J is TRBJ2-5 and V is TRBV4-1; 8 nucleotides align to TRBD2. Germline lookup yields CDR1 MGHRA and CDR2 YSYEKL. This CDR3 has 15 amino acids. The J segment lost 1 base and the V segment lost 3 bases, leaving 4 bases of the junction unmatched. As DNA, the CDR3 is TGCGCCAGCAGCCACCCGAGCGGGGGCCAAGAGACCCAGTACTTC. Its translation: CASSHPSGGQETQYF.

In its sample, this clonotype was seen a few times. V is TRBV7-6 and J is TRBJ2-1; 7 positions agree with TRBD1. This CDR3 is built from 14 residues. Germline CDR1 and CDR2: SGHVS and FNYEAQ. Germline trimming cut 5 bases from V and 8 bases from J; bases unmatched to any gene: 9. As DNA, the CDR3 is TGTGCCAGCAGCAAGGGACAGCCTATCGATGAGCAGTTCTTC. Its protein product is CASSKGQPIDEQFF.

In its sample, this clonotype was seen once. The chain couples TRBV5-1 to TRBJ2-3; 8 bases map to TRBD2. The length of the CDR3 is 14 residues. The J segment lost 4 bases and the V segment lost 4 bases, leaving 5 bases of the junction unmatched. Germline V CDR1 and CDR2: SGHRS, YFSETQ. The CDR3 sequence: CASSPTSGPDTQYF. The CDR3 DNA reads TGCGCCAGCAGCCCAACTAGCGGTCCAGATACGCAGTATTTT.

This chain connects TRBV27 to TRBJ2-7; D unclear. V was cut by 4 bases and J by 0 bases, with 7 bases left in between. The germline V gene has CDR1 MNHEY and CDR2 SMNVEV (reference sequence). CDR3 size: 13 residues. This CDR3 reads CASSYHGSYEQYF. In DNA form, the CDR3 reads TGTGCCAGCAGTTACCACGGCTCCTACGAGCAGTACTTC.

The J gene is TRBJ2-3, the V gene TRBV4-1; D assignment may be TRBD1 or TRBD2 (6 bases each). With 1 base removed from V and 0 bases from J, the gap between germline ends came to 14 bases. The CDR3 is 17 residues long. Germline loops: CDR1 MGHRA, CDR2 YSYEKL. The CDR3 sequence is CASSQGGGGFSTDTQYF. CDR3 nucleotides: TGCGCCAGCAGCCAAGGTGGAGGGGGTTTCAGCACAGATACGCAGTATTTT.

This clonotype was found a few times. CDR3 residues: CASSGEGGGYGYTF. Here the CDR3 DNA reads TGTGCCAGCAGTGGCGAGGGAGGGGGTTATGGCTACACCTTC. The chain joins TRBV12-3 or TRBV12-4 to TRBJ1-2, with D possibly being TRBD1 (6 bases). V was shortened by 5 bases and J by 5 bases, with 15 bases between the two germline ends. The CDR3 spans 14 residues.

Remarks on this clonotype: One base away lies a much larger clone, so this may be a sequencing read error. The chain has TRBV20-1 and TRBJ2-3, with 10 positions matching TRBD2. This CDR3 region has 16 residues. The J segment lost 6 bases and the V segment lost 4 bases, leaving 13 bases of the junction unmatched. CDR1 DFQATT and CDR2 SNEGSKA come from the germline V gene (reference sequence). Here the CDR3 reads CSAIGGLAAVSDTQYF. The CDR3 DNA follows: TGCAGTGCTATAGGTGGACTAGCGGCGGTCTCGGATACGCAGTATTTT.

The rearrangement uses TRBV5-4 and TRBJ2-1; D gene ambiguous. The CDR3 totals 11 residues. V lost 4 bases, J lost 8 bases, and 7 bases lay in between. From germline, CDR1 is SGHNT and CDR2 YYREEE (reference sequence). The CDR3 region is CASSRRDEQFF. The DNA of the CDR3 is TGTGCCAGCAGCCGCCGGGATGAGCAGTTCTTC.

The gene calls are TRBV18 and TRBJ1-5, with D possibly being TRBD1 (6 bases). Trimming shortened V by 0 bases and J by 7 bases, and 22 bases separated the two germline ends. The CDR3 covers 18 residues. Germline V gene lookup returns CDR1 KGHSH and CDR2 LQKENI. CDR3 region: CASSPPNPRQEQKQPQHF. For the CDR3, the DNA is TGTGCCAGCTCACCACCGAATCCGAGACAGGAACAGAAGCAGCCCCAGCATTTT.

This clonotype turned up a few times. The CDR3 DNA sequence: TGTGCCAGCAGGTCCAGGGGGCGGGGGAACACTGAAGCTTTCTTT. Its protein is CASRSRGRGNTEAFF. This chain joins TRBV6-1 and TRBJ1-1; 8 positions agree with TRBD1. Germline lookup yields CDR1 MNHNS and CDR2 SASEGT. The length of the CDR3 is 15 residues. The J segment lost 1 base and the V segment lost 6 bases, leaving 7 bases of the junction unmatched.

This clonotype was seen a few times. J is TRBJ2-7 and V is TRBV7-8; weak D call: TRBD1 (6 bases). Trimming took 1 base from V and 0 from J, leaving 16 bases between them. This CDR3 contains 17 residues. Germline CDR1 and CDR2: SGHVS and FQNEAQ. This CDR3 is CASSLGGAGASSYEQYF. In DNA, the CDR3 is TGTGCCAGCAGCTTAGGAGGTGCAGGGGCGAGCTCCTACGAGCAGTACTTC. Based on the CDR3 plus reference TRBV7-8 and TRBJ2-7, the full variable domain is GAGVSQSPRYKVAKRGQDVALRCDPISGHVSLFWYQQALGQGPEFLTYFQNEAQLDKSGLPSDRFFAERPEGSVSTLKIQRTQQEDSAVYLCASSLGGAGASSYEQYFGPGTRLTVT.

In its sample, this clonotype was seen a few times. In nucleotides, the CDR3 is TGTGCCAGCAGCTTAGCGTGGGGGACTGAAGCTTTCTTT. Translated, it gives CASSLAWGTEAFF. This chain connects TRBV7-6 to TRBJ1-1, with D maybe TRBD1 (5 bases). The CDR3 runs to 13 residues. Germline CDR1 and CDR2: SGHVS and FNYEAQ. Trimming shortened V by 0 bases and J by 5 bases, and 7 bases separated the two germline ends. Supplemented by reference TRBV7-6 and TRBJ1-1, the full variable domain reads GAGVSQSPRYKVTKRGQDVALRCDPISGHVSLYWYRQALGQGPEFLTYFNYEAQQDKSGLPNDRFSAERPEGSISTLTIQRTEQRDSAMYRCASSLAWGTEAFFGQGTRLTVV.

The rearrangement joins TRBV24-1 to TRBJ1-1, with D tentatively TRBD1 (5 bases). The CDR3 runs to 11 residues. Germline-derived CDR1 and CDR2 are KGHDR and SFDVKD. Trimming left V 8 bases short and J 4 bases short, with 7 bases between. Here the CDR3 reads CATMRGTEAFF. The CDR3 DNA is TGTGCCACCATGAGGGGCACTGAAGCTTTCTTT.

This clonotype was observed a few times. This sequence joins TRBV5-1 and TRBJ1-6; TRBD1 matches at 7 bases. J was trimmed by 8 bases and V by 5 bases; bases with no gene match: 4. The germline gives CDR1 SGHRS, CDR2 YFSETQ. The CDR3 spans 13 residues. In DNA, the CDR3 is TGCGCCAGCAGGACAGGGATGGATTCACCCCTCCACTTT. It encodes CASRTGMDSPLHF.

The chain combines TRBV6-6 with TRBJ2-3, with 9 bases fitting TRBD1. Germline CDR1 MNHNY, CDR2 SVGAGI (reference sequence). The length of the CDR3 is 15 residues. V lost 4 bases to trimming and J lost 5 bases; unmatched junction nucleotides: 7. In DNA, the CDR3 is TGTGCCAGCAGTTCCAAACAGGGGGCGAAAGATACGCAGTATTTT. It translates to CASSSKQGAKDTQYF.

The V gene is TRBV11-3, the J gene TRBJ2-5; 7 bases are a match to TRBD1. The V segment lost 4 bases and the J segment 2 bases; nucleotides outside the gene matches: 7. This CDR3 spans 15 amino acids. Germline V gene sequence: CDR1 SGHNT, CDR2 YENEEA. CDR3 residues: CASSSGQALQETQYF. CDR3 in DNA: TGTGCCAGCAGCTCCGGACAGGCCCTACAAGAGACCCAGTACTTC.

Concerning this clonotype itself: As the CDR3 is not closed by the conserved phenylalanine or tryptophan, this likely results from a read error. J is TRBJ2-1 and V is TRBV6-1; D possibly uses TRBD1 or TRBD2 (5 bases each). The length of the CDR3 is 14 residues. The germline V gene encodes CDR1 MNHNS and CDR2 SASEGT. The V end lost 7 bases, the J end lost 1 base, and 11 bases lay between the germline ends. CDR3: CASNTGTSYNEQFL. Here the CDR3 DNA reads TGTGCCAGCAATACGGGGACGTCCTACAATGAGCAGTTCTTA.